This paragraph reports one T cell receptor beta chain. What it recognizes is unknown. Primed by a sample-barcoded 5' primer and a J-beta primer mix, a second PCR proceeded for about 6 to 11 cycles. MiXCR, run by TCRdb on the 5' RACE reads, gives a single entry per CDR3 protein. This sample has approximately 1.5 million distinct CDR3 sequences, with roughly two fifths found just once. The record originates from a study of blood T cells in healthy people across ages. V trimming: 1 base; J trimming: 3 bases; junction bases outside the gene matches: 6. Germline-derived CDR1 and CDR2 are SGHTA and FQGNSA. The CDR3 runs to 16 residues. Points from the study as a whole: TCR beta diversity per million T cells fell roughly linearly with age. The study regarded diversity estimates from one million T cells as underestimates.

The rearrangement uses TRBV7-2 and TRBJ1-5, with 7 bases matching TRBD1. The sequencing sample was made of blood. The clonotype was recovered from a woman younger than 35 in good health. The CDR3 region is CASSLVPGGVNQPQHF. The CDR3 region has the DNA TGTGCCAGCAGCTTAGTTCCAGGGGGAGTCAATCAGCCCCAGCATTTT.